This T cell receptor (beta chain) stems from a study of shared clonotypes between healthy human individuals. The table came from immunoSEQ multiplex PCR; TCRdb's copy has only in-frame clones and leaves some out. This sample carries around 690,000 clones, 90% of them seen once, and the ten largest clones take roughly 36%. As for this clone: Relative to the germline gene, one junction end is altered; a read error may explain this.

Germline assignment: CDR1 GTSNPN and CDR2 SVGIG (reference sequence). This CDR3 has 12 amino acids. The receptor was isolated from a man aged 18 to 30 in good health. Some clones in this sample may be carry-over from other donors' samples. The sequenced sample was memory CD8+ T cells from PBMCs. Subset: CD45RO+ cells pooled with CCR7-negative TemRA cells. The J gene is TRBJ1-2, the V gene TRBV30; 9 bases fit TRBD1. CDR3 sequence reads: CAWGVYRGPYTF. DNA of the CDR3: TGTGCCTGGGGTGTCTACAGGGGGCCCTACACCTTC. Looking up the rest from reference TRBV30 and TRBJ1-2 gives the full variable domain: SQTIHQWPATLVQPVGSPLSLECTVEGTSNPNLYWYRQAAGRGLQLLFYSVGIGQISSEVPQNLSASRPQDRQFILSSKKLLLSDSGFYLCAWGVYRGPYTFGSGTRLTVV.